What follows are 6 T cell receptor beta chains derived from one specimen sequenced in a study of shared clonotypes between healthy human individuals. TCRdb's copy holds only in-frame clones and misses some; the assay was immunoSEQ multiplex PCR. The sample includes about 450,000 clones, about 76% of them seen just once. Sequencing was carried out using PBMCs. Source of these receptors: a woman aged 40 to 50 in good health. Some clones in this sample may be carry-over from other donors' samples.

This chain connects TRBV7-2 to TRBJ1-3, with a possible D match to TRBD1 (5 bases). Trimming removed 3 bases at V and 1 base at J, with 13 bases between. Looked up from germline, CDR1 is SGHTA and CDR2 is FQGNSA. The CDR3 is 16 amino acids. The chain's CDR3 is CASSLRGRASGNTIYF. The CDR3 bases are TGTGCCAGCAGCTTGCGGGGCAGGGCTTCTGGAAACACCATATATTTT.

The chain is built from TRBV5-4 and TRBJ2-7; D ambiguous. The CDR3 is made up of 14 amino acids. The V gene lost 4 bases and the J gene lost 6 bases, with 17 bases spanning the gap. Looked up from germline, CDR1 is SGHNT and CDR2 is YYREEE (reference sequence). The CDR3 sequence is CASSPVAASSEQYF. CDR3 nucleotides: TGTGCCAGCAGCCCAGTGGCAGCGTCGAGCGAGCAGTACTTC.

The chain has TRBV5-1 and TRBJ2-2; D possibly corresponds to TRBD2 (6 bases). V was clipped by 0 bases and J by 3 bases, with 15 bases between them. Germline loops: CDR1 SGHRS, CDR2 YFSETQ. This CDR3 is built from 17 residues. The DNA of the CDR3 is TGCGCCAGCAGCTTGGACTCCGGAGTAGCGGACACCGGGGAGCTGTTTTTT. Translating it yields CASSLDSGVADTGELFF.

The chain has TRBV30 and TRBJ2-2; a possible D gene is TRBD1 (7 bases). The V gene's germline CDR1 is GTSNPN and CDR2 SVGIG (reference sequence). Trimming removed 2 bases from V and 0 bases from J, with 16 bases in between. The CDR3 extends over 17 amino acids. CDR3: CAWSPFARGANTGELFF. The CDR3 DNA follows: TGTGCCTGGAGTCCCTTCGCCAGGGGGGCGAACACCGGGGAGCTGTTTTTT.

The rearrangement uses TRBV6-5 and TRBJ2-7, with TRBD2 matching 7 bases. Trimming cost V 7 bases and J 6 bases; bases outside gene matches: 15. The CDR3 sequence is 15 residues long. Germline V gene lookup returns CDR1 MNHEY and CDR2 SVGAGI. The CDR3 here is CASTSPSGPRSEQYF. The CDR3 region has the DNA TGTGCCAGCACCTCCCCTAGCGGCCCCAGATCCGAGCAGTACTTC.

The chain joins TRBV28 to TRBJ2-7, with 7 bases fitting TRBD1. With V trimmed by 6 bases and J by 4 bases, 15 bases remained unmatched. CDR1 and CDR2 from the germline V gene are MDHEN and SYDVKM. CDR3 size: 16 residues. CDR3 amino acids: CASRKKGGQLYYEQYF. In DNA, the CDR3 is TGTGCCAGCAGAAAGAAAGGGGGACAGTTATATTACGAGCAGTACTTC.